The 25 T cell receptor beta chains below all came from one sample that was sequenced in a study of beta chain features in type 1 diabetes (dated 2018 in TCRdb). Library construction relied on the immunoSEQ multiplex PCR assay. The entire amount of isolated RNA was reverse transcribed using the High Capacity cDNA Reverse Transcription Kit, so the sequenced TCRB transcripts were expressed ones. In TCRdb, the immuneACCESS table is reduced to in-frame sequences with V and J assigned. These tables do not hold every clone; where another copy was compared, an unresolved V gene accounts for under half, and the others remain unexplained. The sample table holds fewer than 550,000 clones, of which approximately 10% were seen once. The ten largest clonotypes hold about 0.042% of the sample. The sequenced material came from naive CD4+ T cells from blood. The intended sense of this specimen's cell subset or site label: true naive CD4+ T cells. These receptors were collected from a woman between 18 and 30 years old in good health.

The chain combines TRBV28 with TRBJ2-5; D could derive from TRBD1 or TRBD2 (6 bases each). This CDR3 comprises 17 residues. Trimming stripped 4 bases from V and 1 base from J, with 19 bases between. Germline V lookup: CDR1 MDHEN, CDR2 SYDVKM. The CDR3 region is CASSSAFGRGGQETQYF. The CDR3, as DNA: TGTGCCAGCAGTTCTGCTTTCGGGAGAGGGGGCCAAGAGACCCAGTACTTC.

This clone was observed a few times. Other DNA sequences in the sample encode the same CDR3. The V call is TRBV7-3, the J call TRBJ2-3, with no clear D. V was pared by 4 bases and J by 1 base, with 6 bases between. This CDR3 spans 13 amino acids. Germline V gene sequence: CDR1 SGHTA, CDR2 FQGTGA. This chain's CDR3 is CASSSGGTDTQYF. CDR3 nucleotide sequence: TGTGCCAGCAGCTCCGGCGGCACAGATACGCAGTATTTT.

The chain is built from TRBV6-5 and TRBJ1-2; possibly TRBD1 for D (5 bases). Germline V lookup: CDR1 MNHEY, CDR2 SVGAGI. CDR3 length: 12 amino acids. With 5 bases removed from V and 7 bases from J, the gap between germline ends came to 11 bases. CDR3 in amino acids: CASSRPGAGYTF. CDR3 DNA sequence: TGTGCCAGCAGTCGCCCCGGGGCTGGCTACACCTTC.

The chain uses TRBV5-4 and TRBJ2-3, with 9 bases lining up with TRBD1. Germline V gives CDR1 SGHNT, CDR2 YYREEE (reference sequence). The CDR3 loop spans 15 amino acids. V shed 4 bases, J shed 2 bases, and the junction held 5 bases outside the gene matches. In DNA form, the CDR3 reads TGTGCCAGCAGCCGCGGGACAGGGTACACAGATACGCAGTATTTT. It translates to CASSRGTGYTDTQYF.

This clone was seen only a few times. The gene calls are TRBV7-6 and TRBJ1-5; D not resolved. Trimming removed 0 bases from V and 8 bases from J, with 5 bases in between. The CDR3 is 12 residues long. Germline lookup yields CDR1 SGHVS and CDR2 FNYEAQ. Here the CDR3 reads CASSLAGEPQHF. The CDR3 bases are TGTGCCAGCAGCTTAGCTGGGGAGCCCCAGCATTTT. Full variable domain (rest looked up from reference TRBV7-6 and TRBJ1-5): GAGVSQSPRYKVTKRGQDVALRCDPISGHVSLYWYRQALGQGPEFLTYFNYEAQQDKSGLPNDRFSAERPEGSISTLTIQRTEQRDSAMYRCASSLAGEPQHFGDGTRLSIL.

V gene TRBV7-2 combines with J gene TRBJ2-5, with D possibly matching TRBD2 (5 bases). V lost 1 base to trimming and J lost 3 bases, with 9 bases between them. The V gene's germline CDR1 is SGHTA and CDR2 FQGNSA. The CDR3 runs 14 residues. In nucleotides, the CDR3 is TGTGCCAGCAGCTTAGAGCGGCGGAAAGAGACCCAGTACTTC. Protein: CASSLERRKETQYF.

This clone occurred a few times. This rearrangement joins TRBV27 to TRBJ2-2; D is possibly TRBD1 or TRBD2 (6 bases each). V dropped 8 bases and J dropped 0 bases, with 16 bases sitting between them. The CDR3 consists of 16 residues. The V gene's germline CDR1 is MNHEY and CDR2 SMNVEV (reference sequence). CDR3 residues: CASGTPGAPNTGELFF. CDR3 in DNA: TGTGCCAGCGGAACTCCGGGGGCACCGAACACCGGGGAGCTGTTTTTT.

This clone was seen a handful of times. V and J are TRBV5-1 and TRBJ2-1; 9 bases agree with TRBD1. The V gene's germline CDR1 is SGHRS and CDR2 YFSETQ. With V trimmed by 2 bases and J by 4 bases, 13 bases remained unmatched. CDR3 size: 18 residues. The CDR3 DNA reads as TGCGCCAGCAGCTTCGGGACAGGGAAGGCCAGGCTTTACAATGAGCAGTTCTTC. Protein product: CASSFGTGKARLYNEQFF.

This chain joins TRBV21-1 and TRBJ2-7; the table names TRBD1, a call not compared with the DNA. TRBV21-1 is flagged as a pseudogene. The CDR3 has 14 residues. CDR3 nucleotides: TGTGCCGGCCGACCGAATACAGCTACCTACGAGCAGTACTTC. The encoded protein is CAGRPNTATYEQYF.

This clone was found a few times. The chain combines TRBV9 with TRBJ2-5; no clear D. The CDR3 extends over 14 amino acids. Trimming cost V 0 bases and J 7 bases, with 13 bases left between them. Looked up from germline, CDR1 is SGDLS and CDR2 is YYNGEE. The CDR3 spells CASSVGEAPGTQYF. The DNA of the CDR3 is TGTGCCAGCAGCGTAGGTGAGGCCCCGGGGACCCAGTACTTC.

In its sample, this clone was seen a few times. The gene calls are TRBV19 and TRBJ1-3, with TRBD1 as a possible D gene (6 bases). V was trimmed by 8 bases and J by 0 bases, leaving 11 bases between them. CDR1 LNHDA and CDR2 SQIVND come from the germline V gene (reference sequence). This CDR3 is 14 amino acids long. The CDR3 protein is CASLGQLSGNTIYF. The CDR3 bases are TGTGCCAGTCTTGGACAGCTCTCTGGAAACACCATATATTTT.

The table lists this clone with a few counts. Mismatch with germline at one junction end may stem from a read error. At the DNA level, this CDR3 is encoded by other sequences in the same sample as well. The rearrangement links TRBV7-8 to TRBJ2-3, with D uncertain. CDR3 length equals 12 residues. Germline CDR1 is SGHVS and CDR2 is FQNEAQ. CDR3 amino acids: CASSLGPDTQYF. As DNA, the CDR3 is TGTGCCAGCAGTTTAGGACCAGATACGCAGTATTTT.

Only a few counts were recorded for this clone. V and J are TRBV7-6 and TRBJ2-7; the match to TRBD1 covers 8 bases. The CDR3 runs to 15 residues. The trim removed 1 base at V and 2 bases at J, leaving 4 bases unmatched. Germline values: CDR1 SGHVS, CDR2 FNYEAQ. In nucleotides, the CDR3 is TGTGCCAGCAGCTTAGGTTGGACAGGGACCTACGAGCAGTACTTC. The encoded protein is CASSLGWTGTYEQYF.

The gene calls are TRBV29-1 and TRBJ2-3; 7 bases fit TRBD2. Germline V gene lookup returns CDR1 SQVTM and CDR2 ANQGSEA. This CDR3 is 14 amino acids long. With 4 bases clipped from V and 4 bases from J, the junction kept 8 bases outside the gene matches. For the CDR3, the DNA is TGCAGCGTTGTTGGGGGGGAAGGGGCAGATACGCAGTATTTT. This sequence encodes CSVVGGEGADTQYF.

The J gene is TRBJ2-7, the V gene TRBV10-3, with D possibly being TRBD1 or TRBD2 (5 bases each). This CDR3 contains 12 residues. CDR1 and CDR2 from the germline V gene are ENHRY and SYGVKD. V was trimmed by 8 bases and J by 2 bases, leaving 10 bases between them. The CDR3 loop reads CAIAGATYEQYF. Written as DNA, the CDR3 is TGTGCCATCGCCGGGGCCACCTACGAGCAGTACTTC.

This rearrangement joins TRBV9 to TRBJ1-6; D unclear. V was cut by 4 bases and J by 0 bases, with 8 bases left in between. The germline CDR1 and CDR2 sequences are SGDLS and YYNGEE. The CDR3 is 15 amino acids. The CDR3 is CASSPQSSYNSPLHF. CDR3 nucleotide sequence: TGTGCCAGCAGCCCCCAGAGCTCCTATAATTCACCCCTCCACTTT.

This chain links TRBV6-5 with TRBJ2-7; possibly TRBD1 for D (6 bases). The V gene lost 0 bases and the J gene lost 5 bases, with 17 bases spanning the gap. Per the germline V gene, CDR1 is MNHEY and CDR2 is SVGAGI. The CDR3 runs 16 residues. CDR3 nucleotide sequence: TGTGCCAGCAGTTACTCGATATCACAGGGTTACGACGAGCAGTACTTC. It codes for CASSYSISQGYDEQYF.

The chain recombines TRBV28 with TRBJ2-7, with a weak D call TRBD2 (6 bases). CDR3 length: 15 residues. Between the trimmed V and J ends, which lost 10 bases and 2 bases, there was a span of 21 bases. Germline CDR1 MDHEN, CDR2 SYDVKM. CDR3 sequence reads: CATHPGVWVTYEQYV. The CDR3 DNA reads TGTGCCACCCACCCGGGAGTCTGGGTAACCTACGAGCAGTACGTC.

The gene calls are TRBV14 and TRBJ2-3; D remains ambiguous. V dropped 0 bases and J dropped 6 bases, with 13 bases sitting between them. Germline V lookup: CDR1 SGHDN, CDR2 FVKESK. The CDR3 consists of 15 residues. CDR3: CASSQDQRRADTQYF. DNA for the CDR3: TGTGCCAGCAGCCAAGACCAGAGACGCGCCGATACGCAGTATTTT.

This sequence joins TRBV25-1 and TRBJ2-5, with D perhaps assigned TRBD1 or TRBD2 (5 bases each). Germline CDR1 is MGHDK and CDR2 is SYGVNS. This CDR3 spans 14 amino acids. V lost 4 bases to trimming and J lost 5 bases, with 14 bases between them. The CDR3 loop reads CASSVGGLRETQYF. The DNA of the CDR3 is TGTGCCAGCAGTGTTGGGGGTTTGAGGGAGACCCAGTACTTC.

This clone came up a few times. The CDR3 region has the DNA TGTGCCAGCAGTCCCCGTGGAGGGTCCACCTACGAGCAGTACTTC. This codes for CASSPRGGSTYEQYF. The chain couples TRBV27 to TRBJ2-7; D might be TRBD2 (6 bases). Germline CDR1 and CDR2: MNHEY and SMNVEV (reference sequence). V dropped 5 bases and J dropped 2 bases, with 16 bases sitting between them. This CDR3 has 15 residues.

This clone was seen only a few times. This chain uses TRBV25-1 with TRBJ1-1; D remains unclear. V was clipped by 6 bases and J by 0 bases, with 17 bases between them. Germline V gene sequence: CDR1 MGHDK, CDR2 SYGVNS. This CDR3 has 16 amino acids. This chain's CDR3 is CASSSGRGVLNTEAFF. CDR3 coding DNA: TGTGCCAGCAGCTCTGGGCGAGGTGTTTTGAACACTGAAGCTTTCTTT.

This clone has more than one count but fewer than ten. V is TRBV7-9 and J is TRBJ1-1; a weak D match, TRBD1 (6 bases). V lost 5 bases, J lost 3 bases, and 13 bases lay in between. The CDR3 is 14 residues long. Germline V gene data show CDR1 as SEHNR and CDR2 as FQNEAQ (reference sequence). CDR3 sequence (DNA): TGTGCCAGCAGCCTAATGACAGGTTACACTGAAGCTTTCTTT. This gives the protein CASSLMTGYTEAFF.

This clone showed up just a few times. The chain employs TRBV6-5 and TRBJ2-1, with 7 positions matching TRBD2. Germline-derived CDR1 and CDR2 are MNHEY and SVGAGI. The CDR3 length is 13 residues. With 7 bases clipped from V and 9 bases from J, the junction kept 9 bases outside the gene matches. CDR3 nucleotide sequence: TGTGCCAGCACCCGCGGGAGACGCGGTGAGCAGTTCTTC. Residues: CASTRGRRGEQFF.

V is TRBV27 and J is TRBJ2-1, with TRBD1 identical over 8 bases. The CDR3 loop spans 15 amino acids. Germline V gene lookup returns CDR1 MNHEY and CDR2 SMNVEV (reference sequence). Germline trimming cut 3 bases from V and 2 bases from J; bases unmatched to any gene: 3. CDR3 DNA sequence: TGTGCCAGCAGTTTGACAGGGGACACCTACAATGAGCAGTTCTTC. It is translated as CASSLTGDTYNEQFF.